This T cell receptor (beta chain) was documented in a study of T cell changes during pregnancy in multiple sclerosis (dated by TCRdb to about 2019). In terms of the full investigation: In women with multiple sclerosis, the researchers looked at how the T cell repertoire shifted as pregnancy progressed.

Of note for this clone: Its antigen is still unknown. No quality values exist for individual bases; no much larger clone is one base distant.

CDR1 and CDR2, looked up from the germline V gene, are LGHNA and YNFKEQ. V is pared back by 1 base and J by 5 bases, with 12 bases lying between the germline termini. There are 14 amino acids in the CDR3, from cysteine to phenylalanine inclusive. Only CDR3 DNA remains: 42 bases, in frame from the first base. Library generation was performed with the immunoSEQ multiplex PCR assay. TCRdb carries this immuneACCESS record with in-frame sequences only. Its versions omit some clonotypes, under half of them owing to an unresolved V gene in the studies checked, with the rest unexplained. This sample has 70,000 to 75,000 clones in its table, and approximately 92% of those were observed once. The ten largest clones represent 2% to 2.5% of the sample.

Sequencing used peripheral blood, obtained in the second trimester of pregnancy. The chain is encoded by TRBV4-2 joined to TRBJ2-7, with TRBD1 as a weak D call on 6 bases. This receptor was identified in a female donor in good health, enrolled as a control in a pregnancy study. The CDR3 corresponds to CASSQGAGANEQYF. The nucleotides read TGTGCCAGCAGCCAAGGGGCAGGGGCCAACGAGCAGTACTTC.